This is a list of T cell receptor beta chains from one sample in a study of cytomegalovirus exposure and HLA in healthy donors. Sequencing used immunoSEQ multiplex PCR; TCRdb keeps in-frame clones, though not all of them. This sample's table has 150,000 to 200,000 clones. The sample consisted of PBMCs. Receptor source: a woman younger than 35 in good health and CMV-seropositive. Both conserved end residues are part of each CDR3. A D gene is named only where the DNA matches it firmly.

J gene: TRBJ2-3; D gene: -; V gene: TRBV28; CDR3 DNA: TGTGCCAGCAAGGGGAGCACAGATACGCAGTATTTT; CDR3 protein: CASKGSTDTQYF
J gene: TRBJ2-6; D gene: TRBD1; V gene: TRBV5-4; CDR3 DNA: TGTGCCAGCAGCCCACAGGGGGCTCTCTCTGGGGCCAACGTCCTGACTTTC; CDR3 protein: CASSPQGALSGANVLTF
J gene: TRBJ1-2; D gene: -; V gene: TRBV13; CDR3 DNA: TGTGCCAGCAGCTTTCTGAATCGAGGAGGGGCGTATGGCTACACCTTC; CDR3 protein: CASSFLNRGGAYGYTF
J gene: TRBJ2-3; D gene: TRBD1; V gene: TRBV7-9; CDR3 DNA: TGTGCCAGCAGCCCAGGGGGAGTGGGTACGCAGTATTTT; CDR3 protein: CASSPGGVGTQYF
J gene: TRBJ2-1; D gene: -; V gene: TRBV5-4; CDR3 DNA: TGTGCCAGCAGCTTGGGTCTAGCTACCTACAATGAGCAGTTCTTC; CDR3 protein: CASSLGLATYNEQFF
J gene: TRBJ2-1; D gene: -; V gene: TRBV18; CDR3 DNA: TGTGCCAGCTCACCACGAACAGGGGAGCAGTTCTTC; CDR3 protein: CASSPRTGEQFF
J gene: TRBJ2-5; D gene: -; V gene: TRBV15; CDR3 DNA: TGTGCCACCAGTACGGGACTGGCGGAGACCCAGTACTTC; CDR3 protein: CATSTGLAETQYF
J gene: TRBJ1-3; D gene: -; V gene: TRBV13; CDR3 DNA: TGTGCCAGCAGCCTACAGAGCTCTGGAAACACCATATATTTT; CDR3 protein: CASSLQSSGNTIYF
J gene: TRBJ1-5; D gene: -; V gene: TRBV7-8; CDR3 DNA: TGTGCCAGCAGCCAAAAGGGGCAGGAGAATCAGCCCCAGCATTTT; CDR3 protein: CASSQKGQENQPQHF
J gene: TRBJ2-7; D gene: -; V gene: TRBV19; CDR3 DNA: TGTGCCAGTAGTATCGACAGTTTCACTTCCTACGAGCAGTACTTC; CDR3 protein: CASSIDSFTSYEQYF
J gene: TRBJ1-2; D gene: -; V gene: TRBV2; CDR3 DNA: TGTGCCAGCTTGGGACACTTTAACTATGGCTACACCTTC; CDR3 protein: CASLGHFNYGYTF
J gene: TRBJ1-3; D gene: -; V gene: TRBV6-1; CDR3 DNA: TGTGCCAGCAGTGAGGAGCCGGGTAACACCATATATTTT; CDR3 protein: CASSEEPGNTIYF
J gene: TRBJ1-4; D gene: TRBD1; V gene: TRBV30; CDR3 DNA: TGTGCCTGGGCCGGGACAGGCTATGAAAAACTGTTTTTT; CDR3 protein: CAWAGTGYEKLFF
J gene: TRBJ1-5; D gene: -; V gene: TRBV7-2; CDR3 DNA: TGTGCCAGCAGCCTATCCGGGGTTCAGCCCCAGCATTTT; CDR3 protein: CASSLSGVQPQHF
J gene: TRBJ2-3; D gene: TRBD2; V gene: TRBV5-1; CDR3 DNA: TGCGCCAGCAGCGCTGGACTAGCGGATAGCACAGATACGCAGTATTTT; CDR3 protein: CASSAGLADSTDTQYF
J gene: TRBJ1-1; D gene: -; V gene: TRBV9; CDR3 DNA: TGTGCCAGCAGCGTAGCTCCGCAGTCGAACACTGAAGCTTTCTTT; CDR3 protein: CASSVAPQSNTEAFF
J gene: TRBJ2-3; D gene: TRBD2; V gene: TRBV2; CDR3 DNA: TGTGCCAGCGCGGGGGGGCGGGGTACAGATACGCAGTATTTT; CDR3 protein: CASAGGRGTDTQYF
J gene: TRBJ2-5; D gene: -; V gene: TRBV13; CDR3 DNA: TGTGCCAGCAGCCAAGCCGACAGTGGGGTTCAAGAGACCCAGTACTTC; CDR3 protein: CASSQADSGVQETQYF
J gene: TRBJ1-2; D gene: -; V gene: TRBV15; CDR3 DNA: TGTGCCACCAGCAGAGACAGGGATGGGGTACCGAGGGGCTACACCTTC; CDR3 protein: CATSRDRDGVPRGYTF
J gene: TRBJ2-7; D gene: TRBD1; V gene: TRBV11-2; CDR3 DNA: TGTGCCAGCAGCTTCCCGGGACAGGGGGTTCTTGAGCAGTACTTC; CDR3 protein: CASSFPGQGVLEQYF
J gene: TRBJ2-1; D gene: TRBD1; V gene: TRBV4-1; CDR3 DNA: TGCGCCAGCAGCCAGACATACCAGGGGGCCGACAATGAGCAGTTCTTC; CDR3 protein: CASSQTYQGADNEQFF
J gene: TRBJ1-3; D gene: -; V gene: TRBV4-3; CDR3 DNA: TGCGCCAGCAGCCAAGGGAGGGCCTCTGGAAACACCATATATTTT; CDR3 protein: CASSQGRASGNTIYF
J gene: TRBJ1-2; D gene: -; V gene: TRBV9; CDR3 DNA: TGTGCCAGCAGCTCACGGGCAGCGGACCCCTATGGCTACACCTTC; CDR3 protein: CASSSRAADPYGYTF
J gene: TRBJ1-2; D gene: -; V gene: TRBV14; CDR3 DNA: TGTGCCAGCAGCCAGATCGGACAGCCCTATGGCTACACCTTC; CDR3 protein: CASSQIGQPYGYTF
J gene: TRBJ2-7; D gene: TRBD2; V gene: TRBV10-3; CDR3 DNA: TGTGCCATCAGTGTTGATCCGGGAGGCCCGGGACGGGGAACCTACGAGCAGTACTTC; CDR3 protein: CAISVDPGGPGRGTYEQYF
J gene: TRBJ2-1; D gene: -; V gene: TRBV14; CDR3 DNA: TGTGCCAGCAGCCAGCTCCGGACTACGCTCTACAATGAGCAGTTCTTC; CDR3 protein: CASSQLRTTLYNEQFF
J gene: TRBJ1-5; D gene: -; V gene: TRBV19; CDR3 DNA: TGTGCCAGTAGTATAGTAAGGACAGTTAGCAATCAGCCCCAGCATTTT; CDR3 protein: CASSIVRTVSNQPQHF
J gene: TRBJ2-1; D gene: -; V gene: TRBV2; CDR3 DNA: TGTGCCAGCAGTGAAGAAGTGACAACCTACAATGAGCAGTTCTTC; CDR3 protein: CASSEEVTTYNEQFF
J gene: TRBJ1-5; D gene: -; V gene: TRBV7-9; CDR3 DNA: TGTGCCAGCAGCTTAGACGGGGGGTTGTATGATCAGCCCCAGCATTTT; CDR3 protein: CASSLDGGLYDQPQHF
J gene: TRBJ2-1; D gene: TRBD2; V gene: TRBV5-4; CDR3 DNA: TGTGCCAGCAGCTCCTTAGCGGGAGGGGCCTACAATGAGCAGTTCTTC; CDR3 protein: CASSSLAGGAYNEQFF
J gene: TRBJ1-1; D gene: -; V gene: TRBV7-9; CDR3 DNA: TGTGCCAGCAGCCCGGGGGTAACGGACATGAACACTGAAGCTTTCTTT; CDR3 protein: CASSPGVTDMNTEAFF
J gene: TRBJ1-1; D gene: -; V gene: TRBV19; CDR3 DNA: TGTGCCAGTAGAGGGGTTGTGTTTGAAGCTTTCTTT; CDR3 protein: CASRGVVFEAFF
J gene: TRBJ2-2; D gene: TRBD1; V gene: TRBV5-1; CDR3 DNA: TGCGCCAGCAGCCTCGACAGGGACGACGGGGAGCTGTTTTTT; CDR3 protein: CASSLDRDDGELFF
J gene: TRBJ2-7; D gene: -; V gene: TRBV7-9; CDR3 DNA: TGTGCCAGCAGCCCAGCAGGGGGGTCCTACGAGCAGTACTTC; CDR3 protein: CASSPAGGSYEQYF
J gene: TRBJ2-3; D gene: -; V gene: TRBV30; CDR3 DNA: TGTGCCTGGAGTGCGCCGGGACTGGTCGCAGATACGCAGTATTTT; CDR3 protein: CAWSAPGLVADTQYF
J gene: TRBJ1-1; D gene: -; V gene: TRBV5-5; CDR3 DNA: TGTGCCAGCAGCTGGGCGGAGCAGGGGAGCACTGAAGCTTTCTTT; CDR3 protein: CASSWAEQGSTEAFF
J gene: TRBJ2-3; D gene: TRBD2; V gene: TRBV29-1; CDR3 DNA: TGCAGCGTTGATGGGACTAGCGGGATGCCCACAGATACGCAGTATTTT; CDR3 protein: CSVDGTSGMPTDTQYF
J gene: TRBJ1-2; D gene: TRBD1; V gene: TRBV29-1; CDR3 DNA: TGCAGCGTTGGAGACAGGGCGATCGGTGGCTACACCTTC; CDR3 protein: CSVGDRAIGGYTF
J gene: TRBJ2-7; D gene: -; V gene: TRBV11-2; CDR3 DNA: TGTGCCAGCAGCCCCCCCGGGTGGGACAAATACGAGCAGTACTTC; CDR3 protein: CASSPPGWDKYEQYF
J gene: TRBJ1-1; D gene: -; V gene: TRBV5-1; CDR3 DNA: TGCGCCAGCAGCTTGGACAGTTCGAACACTGAAGCTTTCTTT; CDR3 protein: CASSLDSSNTEAFF
J gene: TRBJ2-1; D gene: -; V gene: TRBV5-1; CDR3 DNA: TGCGCCAGCAGCTTGGTCGCGGGACCCTCCTACAATGAGCAGTTCTTC; CDR3 protein: CASSLVAGPSYNEQFF
J gene: TRBJ2-6; D gene: -; V gene: TRBV29-1; CDR3 DNA: TGCAGCGTTGATCAGTTCTCTGGGGCCAACGTCCTGACTTTC; CDR3 protein: CSVDQFSGANVLTF
J gene: TRBJ2-1; D gene: -; V gene: TRBV7-9; CDR3 DNA: TGTGCCAGCAGCCCCCTTGCCAGGAATGAGCAGTTCTTC; CDR3 protein: CASSPLARNEQFF
J gene: TRBJ2-2; D gene: TRBD2; V gene: TRBV7-9; CDR3 DNA: TGTGCCAGCAGCTTAGCCGCGGGAGCCTCGTGGGGGGAGCTGTTTTTT; CDR3 protein: CASSLAAGASWGELFF
J gene: TRBJ2-5; D gene: TRBD1; V gene: TRBV25-1; CDR3 DNA: TGTGCCAGCAAAGGACACTCCGGGACAGGGTCACAAGAGACCCAGTACTTC; CDR3 protein: CASKGHSGTGSQETQYF
J gene: TRBJ1-5; D gene: -; V gene: TRBV19; CDR3 DNA: TGTGCCAGTAGTCTACTCGGGACACCTAGCAATCAGCCCCAGCATTTT; CDR3 protein: CASSLLGTPSNQPQHF
J gene: TRBJ1-2; D gene: -; V gene: TRBV5-6; CDR3 DNA: TGTGCCAGCAGCTTGGGGGCAGCCAACTATGGCTACACCTTC; CDR3 protein: CASSLGAANYGYTF
J gene: TRBJ1-1; D gene: TRBD1; V gene: TRBV7-9; CDR3 DNA: TGTGCCAGCAGTCCAGGGACAGGAGGTCGTGAAGCTTTCTTT; CDR3 protein: CASSPGTGGREAFF
J gene: TRBJ2-5; D gene: -; V gene: TRBV7-2; CDR3 DNA: TGTGCCAGCAGCTTATCTCTGAGGGCTGAAGAGACCCAGTACTTC; CDR3 protein: CASSLSLRAEETQYF
J gene: TRBJ2-1; D gene: TRBD2; V gene: TRBV7-9; CDR3 DNA: TGTGCCAGCAGCCCTACTAGCGGGGGCTACAATGAGCAGTTCTTC; CDR3 protein: CASSPTSGGYNEQFF
J gene: TRBJ1-2; D gene: TRBD1; V gene: TRBV5-1; CDR3 DNA: TGCGCCAGCAGTGGGAGGACAGGGAACTATGGCTACACCTTC; CDR3 protein: CASSGRTGNYGYTF
J gene: TRBJ2-3; D gene: -; V gene: TRBV7-2; CDR3 DNA: TGTGCCAGCAGCTTATACAGTTTAAACACAGATACGCAGTATTTT; CDR3 protein: CASSLYSLNTDTQYF
J gene: TRBJ2-7; D gene: TRBD2; V gene: TRBV9; CDR3 DNA: TGTGCCAGCAGCCCAGAGCGGGGGGCAGGTAGCTACGAGCAGTACTTC; CDR3 protein: CASSPERGAGSYEQYF
J gene: TRBJ1-1; D gene: -; V gene: TRBV7-2; CDR3 DNA: TGTGCCAGCAGCTTAGAGGGGACATGGAACACTGAAGCTTTCTTT; CDR3 protein: CASSLEGTWNTEAFF
J gene: TRBJ1-2; D gene: -; V gene: TRBV19; CDR3 DNA: TGTGCCAGTAGTATCCCCAGGGGTTCGAACTATGGCTACACCTTC; CDR3 protein: CASSIPRGSNYGYTF
J gene: TRBJ2-7; D gene: TRBD1; V gene: TRBV27; CDR3 DNA: TGTGCCAGCAGCAAGACAGGGTGGTCCTACGAGCAGTACTTC; CDR3 protein: CASSKTGWSYEQYF